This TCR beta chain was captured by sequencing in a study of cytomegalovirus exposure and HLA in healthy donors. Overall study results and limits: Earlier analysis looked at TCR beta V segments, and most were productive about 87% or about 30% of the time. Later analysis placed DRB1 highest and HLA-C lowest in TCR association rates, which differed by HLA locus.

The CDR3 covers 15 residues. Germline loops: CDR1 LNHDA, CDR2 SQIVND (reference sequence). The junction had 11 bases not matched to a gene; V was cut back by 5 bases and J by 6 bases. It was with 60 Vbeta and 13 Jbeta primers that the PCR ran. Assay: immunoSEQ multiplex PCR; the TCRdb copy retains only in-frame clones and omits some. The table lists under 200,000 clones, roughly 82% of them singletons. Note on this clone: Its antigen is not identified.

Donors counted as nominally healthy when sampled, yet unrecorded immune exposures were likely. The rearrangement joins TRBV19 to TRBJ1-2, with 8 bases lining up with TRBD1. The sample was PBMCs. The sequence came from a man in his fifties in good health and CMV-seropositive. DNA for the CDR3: TGTGCCAGTAGTCGGCAGGGACAGGCTGTCCATGGCTACACCTTC. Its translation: CASSRQGQAVHGYTF.